A single sample is the source of the 27 T cell receptor beta chains below, sequenced in a study of T cell repertoires in cytomegalovirus infection. TCRdb analysed the reads with MiXCR anew, one entry per CDR3 protein. Among about 97,000 distinct CDR3 sequences listed, about 15% were seen once. Input material: PBMCs. These receptors all come from a human donor in good health (CMV status not recorded). Some clones in this sample may be carry-over from other donors' samples.

V gene TRBV4-2 combines with J gene TRBJ2-5; 9 bases align to TRBD2. The V gene end was trimmed by 0 bases and the J gene end by 1 base; junction bases not matched to a gene: 9. This CDR3 region has 18 residues. Germline V gene data show CDR1 as LGHNA and CDR2 as YNFKEQ. The CDR3 DNA reads as TGTGCCAGCAGCCAAGATCGCGGCGGGGGGGCGTTCCAAGAGACCCAGTACTTC. Its translation: CASSQDRGGGAFQETQYF.

Remarks on this clonotype: Germline is not matched at one junction end, which may reflect a read error. The genes are TRBV7-2 and TRBJ2-1; 8 bases are a match to TRBD2. CDR1 is SGHTA and CDR2 is FQGNSA in the germline V gene. This CDR3 region has 14 residues. The CDR3 reads CASILGRGGNEQFF. Written as DNA, the CDR3 is TGTGCCAGCATCTTAGGACGGGGGGGCAATGAGCAGTTCTTC.

This clonotype was counted at least ten times. The chain links TRBV7-2 to TRBJ2-7, with unresolved D. The V gene lost 3 bases and the J gene lost 6 bases, with 12 bases spanning the gap. Germline values: CDR1 SGHTA, CDR2 FQGNSA. The CDR3 is 13 residues long. The CDR3 DNA is TGTGCCAGCAGCTTCCATACCGATTCCGAGCAGTACTTC. Its translation: CASSFHTDSEQYF.

About this clonotype: A read error may explain this, as a much larger clone is one base away. The chain links TRBV28 to TRBJ1-2, with 7 bases aligning to TRBD1. CDR3 length: 13 amino acids. In germline, CDR1 is MDHEN, CDR2 SYDVKM. CDR3 bases: TGTGTCAGCGGAACGGACAGGAGGGGTGGCTACACCTTC. This codes for CVSGTDRRGGYTF.

This clonotype was counted many times. DNA of the CDR3: TGTGCCAGCAGCTTAAGGGGACTAGCGGGGGGATACCGCACCGGGGAGCTGTTTTTT. Translated, it gives CASSLRGLAGGYRTGELFF. The V gene is TRBV7-3, the J gene TRBJ2-2; 15 bases match TRBD2. The germline V gene encodes CDR1 SGHTA and CDR2 FQGTGA. The V gene end was trimmed by 1 base and the J gene end by 4 bases; junction bases not matched to a gene: 7. The CDR3 is 19 amino acids.

This clonotype has a count of ten or more. The rearrangement joins TRBV7-6 to TRBJ2-5; TRBD1 is a possible D gene (5 bases). V shed 5 bases and J shed 3 bases, with 16 bases lying between them. This CDR3 has 15 residues. Per the germline V gene, CDR1 is SGHVS and CDR2 is FNYEAQ. DNA of the CDR3: TGTGCCAGCAGCCCGACAGTGTCTCAGAAAGAGACCCAGTACTTC. This gives the protein CASSPTVSQKETQYF.

This clonotype was counted ten times or more. The chain links TRBV28 to TRBJ2-7; D is ambiguous. The germline V gene encodes CDR1 MDHEN and CDR2 SYDVKM. The V end lost 10 bases, the J end lost 0 bases, and 13 bases lay between the germline ends. There are 13 residues in the CDR3. The CDR3, as DNA: TGTGCCACCCTGGCAGTAAACTCCTACGAGCAGTACTTC. Translated, it gives CATLAVNSYEQYF. The variable domain in full, completed from reference TRBV28 and TRBJ2-7, reads DVKVTQSSRYLVKRTGEKVFLECVQDMDHENMFWYRQDPGLGLRLIYFSYDVKMKEKGDIPEGYSVSREKKERFSLILESASTNQTSMYLCATLAVNSYEQYFGPGTRLTVT.

This clonotype came up many times. The V and J genes are TRBV7-2 and TRBJ2-7; the D gene is possibly TRBD2 (6 bases). Germline V gene lookup returns CDR1 SGHTA and CDR2 FQGNSA. V was clipped by 5 bases and J by 7 bases, with 21 bases between them. The CDR3 has 15 amino acids. CDR3 loop: CASSHPRWGVGEQYF. CDR3 nucleotide sequence: TGTGCCAGCAGCCACCCCCGGTGGGGGGTTGGTGAGCAGTACTTC.

This clonotype occurred many times. The V and J genes are TRBV6-2 or TRBV6-3 and TRBJ2-6; the match to TRBD1 covers 7 bases. With V trimmed by 3 bases and J by 0 bases, 5 bases remained unmatched. Per the germline V gene, CDR1 is MNHEY and CDR2 is SVGEGT. The CDR3 runs 17 residues. CDR3 nucleotides: TGTGCCAGCAGTTATAAAGGGGGCACCTCTGGGGCCAACGTCCTGACTTTC. Its protein product is CASSYKGGTSGANVLTF.

The table lists this clonotype with a few counts. The chain has TRBV6-2 or TRBV6-3 and TRBJ1-1; TRBD1 might be the D (5 bases). V lost 5 bases, J lost 7 bases, and 8 bases lay in between. The germline V gene has CDR1 MNHEY and CDR2 SVGEGT. The CDR3 sequence is 11 residues long. CDR3 sequence: CASSRGLEAFF. The CDR3 DNA follows: TGTGCCAGCAGTAGGGGACTTGAAGCTTTCTTT.

This clonotype was detected many times. The chain couples TRBV7-8 to TRBJ2-1, with 8 nucleotides matching TRBD2. The CDR3 is 16 residues long. Germline trimming cut 5 bases from V and 4 bases from J; bases unmatched to any gene: 10. Germline CDR1 and CDR2: SGHVS and FQNEAQ. The CDR3 nucleotides read TGTGCCAGCAGCCCGCTCCAGCGGGGGAATTACAATGAGCAGTTCTTC. It codes for CASSPLQRGNYNEQFF.

The rearrangement joins TRBV6-1 to TRBJ1-3, with 7 bases identical to TRBD1. The V and J ends lost 7 bases and 3 bases, in that order; junction bases with no gene match: 6. CDR3 length: 14 amino acids. Germline CDR1 and CDR2: MNHNS and SASEGT. The CDR3 DNA follows: TGTGCCAGCATCCTTCAGGGGGGTGGAAACACCATATATTTT. Residues: CASILQGGGNTIYF.

This clonotype was found many times. The rearrangement joins TRBV6-1 to TRBJ1-1; D is undetermined. The length of the CDR3 is 12 residues. Germline V CDR1 and CDR2: MNHNS, SASEGT. Trimming stripped 3 bases from V and 6 bases from J, with 8 bases between. The DNA of the CDR3 is TGTGCCAGCAGTGAGGTGGGCGCTGAAGCTTTCTTT. Translation: CASSEVGAEAFF.

The sample holds a few counts of this clonotype. The CDR3 sequence is CASRQSPNQPQHF. The CDR3 coding sequence is TGTGCCAGCAGACAGTCTCCGAATCAGCCCCAGCATTTT. The V and J genes are TRBV28 and TRBJ1-5, with no clear D. The germline V gene encodes CDR1 MDHEN and CDR2 SYDVKM. V lost 6 bases to trimming and J lost 4 bases, with 10 bases between them. The CDR3 length is 13 residues.

Of note for this clonotype: Just one base apart from a much larger clone, this may be a read error. The V call is TRBV12-3 or TRBV12-4, the J call TRBJ2-2; no firm D call. This CDR3 is 14 amino acids long. This CDR3 is CACSAIENTGELFF. The CDR3 DNA follows: TGTGCCTGCAGCGCGATTGAGAACACCGGGGAGCTGTTTTTT.

The V gene is TRBV20-1, the J gene TRBJ2-5; TRBD2 aligns across 12 bases. CDR1 and CDR2 from the germline V gene are DFQATT and SNEGSKA (reference sequence). The trim removed 0 bases at V and 3 bases at J, leaving 5 bases unmatched. The CDR3 consists of 16 residues. The CDR3 DNA sequence: TGCAGTGCTAGAGATGGCCTAGCGGGGGGGGAAGAGACCCAGTACTTC. Translation gives CSARDGLAGGEETQYF.

In the case of this clonotype: A much larger clone differs by one base, so this may be a read error. The chain couples TRBV7-2 to TRBJ1-5; D perhaps matches TRBD1 (6 bases). Germline values: CDR1 SGHTA, CDR2 FQGNSA. CDR3 length equals 15 residues. The CDR3 region has the DNA TGTGACAGCAGCTTATACAGGGATGGCAATCAGCCCCAGCATTTT. Translated: CDSSLYRDGNQPQHF.

The V gene is TRBV28, the J gene TRBJ2-5; D gene ambiguous. The V gene lost 5 bases and the J gene lost 7 bases, with 14 bases spanning the gap. Germline V gives CDR1 MDHEN, CDR2 SYDVKM. The CDR3 extends over 13 amino acids. The CDR3 nucleotides are TGTGCCAGCAGTCCCAATGCGGTGGGGACCCAGTACTTC. This translates into CASSPNAVGTQYF.

A note on this clonotype: A much larger clone lies one base from this, so it may be a read error. The chain uses TRBV7-6 and TRBJ2-7, with 11 bases that match TRBD1. This CDR3 spans 15 amino acids. CDR1 and CDR2 from the germline V gene are SGHVS and FNYEAQ. The CDR3 loop reads CASGLGQGAVYEQYF. The CDR3 region has the DNA TGTGCCAGCGGCTTAGGACAGGGGGCAGTCTACGAGCAGTACTTC.

Only a few counts were recorded for this clonotype. The chain joins TRBV7-9 to TRBJ1-4, with a possible D match to TRBD1 (5 bases). The germline V gene encodes CDR1 SEHNR and CDR2 FQNEAQ (reference sequence). The germline V and J ends were trimmed by 5 bases and 3 bases, with 13 bases remaining between them. The length of the CDR3 is 15 residues. This CDR3 is CASSETGLPNEKLFF. The CDR3 region has the DNA TGTGCCAGCAGCGAAACAGGTTTACCTAATGAAAAACTGTTTTTT.

This clonotype was seen at least ten times. This chain links TRBV7-3 with TRBJ2-1, with 8 bases aligning to TRBD2. After removal of 1 base from V and 7 bases from J, the junction contained 9 bases not matched to a gene. There are 16 residues in the CDR3. CDR1 and CDR2 (germline): SGHTA, FQGTGA. CDR3: CASSLNAAGGPNEQFF. In nucleotides, the CDR3 is TGTGCCAGCAGCTTAAACGCGGCGGGGGGACCGAATGAGCAGTTCTTC. Supplemented by reference TRBV7-3 and TRBJ2-1, the full variable domain reads GAGVSQTPSNKVTEKGKYVELRCDPISGHTALYWYRQSLGQGPEFLIYFQGTGAADDSGLPNDRFFAVRPEGSVSTLKIQRTERGDSAVYLCASSLNAAGGPNEQFFGPGTRLTVL.

This clonotype was observed many times. V and J are TRBV7-9 and TRBJ2-3, with D perhaps assigned TRBD1 or TRBD2 (7 bases each). Germline assignment: CDR1 SEHNR and CDR2 FQNEAQ (reference sequence). V was pared by 8 bases and J by 0 bases, with 18 bases between. This CDR3 contains 16 residues. CDR3 loop: CASSQREQGSTDTQYF. The CDR3 region has the DNA TGTGCCAGCTCACAGCGGGAACAGGGGAGCACAGATACGCAGTATTTT.

This clonotype was counted at least ten times. The V and J genes are TRBV7-8 and TRBJ1-5; D possibly corresponds to TRBD1 (5 bases). The CDR3 is 17 residues long. Germline V gene sequence: CDR1 SGHVS, CDR2 FQNEAQ. Trimming pared 0 bases from V and 4 bases from J, leaving 16 bases between. CDR3 in amino acids: CASSLAPGVGANQPQHF. CDR3 DNA: TGTGCCAGCAGCTTAGCGCCCGGGGTTGGGGCTAATCAGCCCCAGCATTTT.

The count of this clonotype is one. The V gene is TRBV5-4, the J gene TRBJ1-5; D gene unclear. This CDR3 spans 14 amino acids. CDR1 is SGHNT and CDR2 is YYREEE in the germline V gene (reference sequence). Deletions cut 0 bases from V and 2 bases from J, with 6 bases between. CDR3 sequence reads: CASSLEPRNQPQHF. In nucleotides, the CDR3 is TGTGCCAGCAGCTTGGAACCGCGCAATCAGCCCCAGCATTTT.

This clonotype was seen a few times. The chain recombines TRBV7-2 with TRBJ2-2; possible D gene TRBD1, 6 bases. Germline values: CDR1 SGHTA, CDR2 FQGNSA. The CDR3 loop spans 14 amino acids. Trimming cost V 5 bases and J 1 base, with 8 bases left between them. DNA of the CDR3: TGTGCCAGCAGCAACAGGGTGAACACCGGGGAGCTGTTTTTT. Its protein is CASSNRVNTGELFF.

This chain's CDR3 is CASSQDLGLNTGELFF. CDR3 DNA sequence: TGCGCCAGCAGCCAAGACTTGGGACTCAACACCGGGGAGCTGTTTTTT. The chain has TRBV4-3 and TRBJ2-2; D possibly corresponds to TRBD2 (6 bases). The V gene's germline CDR1 is LGHNA and CDR2 YSLEER. CDR3 length: 16 residues. The V end lost 0 bases, the J end lost 2 bases, and 10 bases lay between the germline ends.

This chain joins TRBV7-2 and TRBJ2-7, with 9 bases that match TRBD2. The germline V gene has CDR1 SGHTA and CDR2 FQGNSA. The J segment lost 9 bases and the V segment lost 1 base, leaving 7 bases of the junction unmatched. The CDR3 sequence is 14 residues long. The CDR3, as DNA: TGTGCCAGCAGCTTAGACCCAGCGGGGGGCTCGCAGTACTTC. Amino acid sequence: CASSLDPAGGSQYF.